This T cell receptor beta chain was recorded in a study of OX40 agonist ivuxolimab in advanced cancers. As for the study in general: Patients were dosed with the agonistic anti-OX40 (CD134) antibody ivuxolimab.

Overall study findings and caveats: Low normalized T-cell clonal expansion also characterized some of the nonresponders. Doses of 0.1 to 3.0 mg/kg were accompanied by clonal expansion of CD4+ and CD8+ blood T cells by week 6.

Per the germline V gene, CDR1 is SNHLY and CDR2 is FYNNEI. Trimming took 2 bases from V and 5 from J, leaving 15 bases between them. CDR3 size: 15 residues. Clones were sequenced by immunoSEQ multiplex PCR, and TCRdb holds only the in-frame ones, with some missing. Of around 25,000 clones in the sample, more than 75% were seen once. In its sample, this clone was seen a few times. Its antigen is unidentified. The sample was CD4+ or CD8+ T cells sorted from blood, taken in a trial of the OX40 agonist ivuxolimab. The receptor was derived from an adult with an advanced solid tumor such as melanoma, head and neck, liver or kidney cancer. The chain links TRBV2 to TRBJ2-5; the D is unclear. The CDR3 region is CASSERTRMGETQYF. CDR3 DNA sequence: TGTGCCAGCAGTGAAAGAACTCGAATGGGGGAGACCCAGTACTTC.